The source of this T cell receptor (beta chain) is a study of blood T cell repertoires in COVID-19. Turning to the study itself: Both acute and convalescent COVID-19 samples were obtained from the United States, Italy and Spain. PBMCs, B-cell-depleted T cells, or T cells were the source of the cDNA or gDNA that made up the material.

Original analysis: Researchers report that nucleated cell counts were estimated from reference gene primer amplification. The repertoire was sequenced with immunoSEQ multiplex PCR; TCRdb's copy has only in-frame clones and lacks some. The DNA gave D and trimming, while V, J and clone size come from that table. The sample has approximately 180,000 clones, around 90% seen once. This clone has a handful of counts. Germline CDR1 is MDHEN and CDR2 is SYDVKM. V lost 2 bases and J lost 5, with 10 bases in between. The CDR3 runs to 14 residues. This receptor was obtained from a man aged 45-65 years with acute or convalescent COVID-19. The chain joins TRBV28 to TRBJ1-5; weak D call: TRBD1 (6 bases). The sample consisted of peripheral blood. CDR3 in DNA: TGTGCCAGCAGTTTAGGGGGGGCACATCAGCCCCAGCATTTT. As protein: CASSLGGAHQPQHF. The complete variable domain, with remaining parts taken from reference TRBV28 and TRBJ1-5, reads DVKVTQSSRYLVKRTGEKVFLECVQDMDHENMFWYRQDPGLGLRLIYFSYDVKMKEKGDIPEGYSVSREKKERFSLILESASTNQTSMYLCASSLGGAHQPQHFGDGTRLSIL.